This T cell receptor beta chain is from a study of cytomegalovirus exposure and HLA in healthy donors. Study conclusions and caveats: There were some public TCRs occurring in many donors, but most TCR sequences were rare. It was approximately 150 TCR beta chains that were listed as cytomegalovirus-associated.

On this clone: Its antigen is as yet unknown.

The CDR3 is made up of 13 amino acids. V was pared by 0 bases and J by 6 bases, with 9 bases between. Germline-derived CDR1 and CDR2 are SGHDT and YYEEEE. Measured with immunoSEQ multiplex PCR; TCRdb has only the in-frame clones, and not every one. Of 150,000 to 200,000 clones listed, about 82% are singletons. Sequences were obtained from PBMCs. The rearrangement uses TRBV5-6 and TRBJ1-1; no definite D call. The receptor comes from a woman younger than 30 in good health and CMV-seronegative. The DNA for the CDR3 is TGTGCCAGCAGCTTGGCGGGAATCGCTGAAGCTTTCTTT. As protein: CASSLAGIAEAFF.